These T cell receptor beta chains were read from a single sample in a study of radiotherapy plus CTLA-4 blockade in lung cancer. Repertoires were generated with immunoSEQ multiplex PCR, while TCRdb's copy carries only in-frame clones and drops some. The sample carries about 48,000 clones, 75% to 90% recorded once. This specimen was peripheral blood, taken from a patient treated with radiotherapy plus ipilimumab. Every receptor here comes from a human donor with non-small cell lung cancer that progressed on radiotherapy plus ipilimumab. Some clones in this sample may be carry-over from other donors' samples. The CDR3 runs from the conserved cysteine through the conserved F or W. The D gene is left open where the match is weak. Clone sizes are given selectively: once, few, many, or a class where the clone is expanded.

D: TRBD2
length: 15
J: TRBJ2-7
V: TRBV27
size: .
CDR3: CASSLAAGTIYEQYF
DNA: TGTGCCAGCAGTTTAGCTGCCGGGACTATCTACGAGCAGTACTTC

D: .
length: 14
J: TRBJ2-4
V: TRBV2
size: .
CDR3: CASSVEGAKNIQYF
DNA: TGTGCCAGCAGTGTAGAGGGAGCCAAAAACATTCAGTACTTC

D: .
length: 17
J: TRBJ1-3
V: TRBV6-1
size: .
CDR3: CASSELGAGLRGNTIYF
DNA: TGTGCCAGCAGTGAACTGGGGGCTGGTCTACGTGGAAACACCATATATTTT

D: .
length: 15
J: TRBJ1-1
V: TRBV6-4
size: .
CDR3: CASSATFTGNTEAFF
DNA: TGTGCCAGCAGCGCCACTTTCACAGGGAACACTGAAGCTTTCTTT

D: .
length: 12
J: TRBJ2-4
V: TRBV30
size: .
CDR3: CAWRGDKNIQYF
DNA: TGTGCCTGGAGAGGGGACAAAAACATTCAGTACTTC

D: .
length: 14
J: TRBJ2-3
V: TRBV9
size: .
CDR3: CASSVDVLTDTQYF
DNA: TGTGCCAGCAGCGTAGATGTCCTTACAGATACGCAGTATTTT

D: .
length: 16
J: TRBJ2-2
V: TRBV30
size: .
CDR3: CASISGGGVMTGELFF
DNA: TGTGCCTCGATCTCCGGCGGGGGCGTAATGACCGGGGAGCTGTTTTTT

D: .
length: 13
J: TRBJ2-5
V: TRBV9
size: .
CDR3: CASSLGERETQYF
DNA: TGTGCCAGCAGCTTAGGGGAGAGGGAGACCCAGTACTTC

D: .
length: 11
J: TRBJ1-1
V: TRBV27
size: once
CDR3: CASSLGSEAFF
DNA: TGTGCCAGCAGTTTAGGCTCTGAAGCTTTCTTT

D: TRBD1
length: 15
J: TRBJ2-7
V: TRBV4-2
size: .
CDR3: CASSTPTGLFHEQYF
DNA: TGTGCCAGCAGCACACCGACAGGGTTATTCCACGAGCAGTACTTC

D: .
length: 13
J: TRBJ2-1
V: TRBV9
size: .
CDR3: CASSVTSYNEQFF
DNA: TGTGCCAGCAGCGTAACGAGTTACAATGAGCAGTTCTTC

D: .
length: 13
J: TRBJ1-1
V: TRBV19
size: .
CDR3: CASRRQDRTEAFF
DNA: TGTGCCAGTAGACGGCAGGATCGAACTGAAGCTTTCTTT

D: .
length: 14
J: TRBJ2-7
V: TRBV13
size: .
CDR3: CASSETVSAYEQYF
DNA: TGTGCCAGCAGCGAAACGGTGAGCGCCTACGAGCAGTACTTC

D: .
length: 15
J: TRBJ2-5
V: TRBV6-5
size: .
CDR3: CASSYSGTPEETQYF
DNA: TGTGCCAGCAGTTACTCCGGGACACCCGAAGAGACCCAGTACTTC

D: .
length: 13
J: TRBJ1-2
V: TRBV5-1
size: .
CDR3: CASSLPGNYGYTF
DNA: TGCGCCAGCAGCTTACCGGGAAACTATGGCTACACCTTC

D: .
length: 14
J: TRBJ2-2
V: TRBV2
size: .
CDR3: CASSEGSEGGKLFF
DNA: TGTGCCAGCAGTGAGGGGTCAGAGGGGGGGAAGCTGTTTTTT

D: TRBD2
length: 14
J: TRBJ2-7
V: TRBV19
size: .
CDR3: CASSWEGRSDEQYF
DNA: TGTGCCAGTAGTTGGGAGGGGAGGAGCGACGAGCAGTACTTC

D: .
length: 14
J: TRBJ2-2
V: TRBV27
size: .
CDR3: CASSRTASTGELFF
DNA: TGTGCCAGCAGTCGGACAGCTAGCACCGGGGAGCTGTTTTTT

D: TRBD2
length: 15
J: TRBJ2-3
V: TRBV7-7
size: once
CDR3: CASSLTSGGLDTQYF
DNA: TGTGCCAGCAGCTTAACTAGCGGGGGGCTGGATACGCAGTATTTT

D: .
length: 13
J: TRBJ2-1
V: TRBV15
size: .
CDR3: CATSLLLQDEQFF
DNA: TGTGCCACCAGCTTACTGCTACAGGATGAGCAGTTCTTC

D: TRBD1
length: 17
J: TRBJ1-1
V: TRBV7-2
size: .
CDR3: CASSFRQGAGVNTEAFF
DNA: TGTGCCAGCAGCTTTCGACAGGGGGCTGGGGTGAACACTGAAGCTTTCTTT

D: .
length: 14
J: TRBJ1-2
V: TRBV5-1
size: few
CDR3: CASSLDGTGGGYTF
DNA: TGCGCCAGCAGCTTGGACGGCACGGGGGGAGGCTACACCTTC

D: .
length: 14
J: TRBJ1-2
V: TRBV12-5
size: .
CDR3: CASGLMEGNYGYTF
DNA: TGTGCTAGTGGTTTGATGGAGGGTAACTATGGCTACACCTTC

D: TRBD1
length: 13
J: TRBJ1-1
V: TRBV19
size: .
CDR3: CASSDRANTEAFF
DNA: TGTGCCAGTAGTGACAGGGCGAACACTGAAGCTTTCTTT

D: TRBD1
length: 19
J: TRBJ1-6
V: TRBV10-1
size: .
CDR3: CASSDLGQGYLPRRSPLHF
DNA: TGCGCCAGCAGTGACTTGGGACAGGGGTATCTACCTAGACGTTCACCCCTCCACTTT

D: .
length: 19
J: TRBJ2-6
V: TRBV29-1
size: .
CDR3: CSVEDLRTVLYSGANVLTF
DNA: TGCAGCGTTGAAGATCTCCGGACAGTGCTTTACTCTGGGGCCAACGTCCTGACTTTC

D: .
length: 14
J: TRBJ1-2
V: TRBV6-1
size: few
CDR3: CASRTGGVGGGYTF
DNA: TGTGCCAGCAGGACAGGCGGTGTAGGTGGTGGCTACACCTTC

D: .
length: 14
J: TRBJ1-4
V: TRBV27
size: .
CDR3: CASSGGGQDEKLFF
DNA: TGTGCCAGCAGCGGCGGGGGGCAGGATGAAAAACTGTTTTTT

D: .
length: 11
J: TRBJ1-2
V: TRBV20-1
size: .
CDR3: CSADRLYGYTF
DNA: TGCAGTGCCGACAGGTTATATGGCTACACCTTC

D: TRBD2
length: 16
J: TRBJ2-7
V: TRBV19
size: few
CDR3: CASSAPSGGTPYEQYF
DNA: TGTGCCAGTAGTGCCCCTAGCGGGGGGACCCCCTACGAGCAGTACTTC

D: .
length: 14
J: TRBJ2-7
V: TRBV7-2
size: .
CDR3: CASSLVRAANEQYF
DNA: TGTGCCAGCAGCTTAGTGCGGGCCGCCAACGAGCAGTACTTC

D: TRBD1
length: 14
J: TRBJ2-7
V: TRBV10-2
size: .
CDR3: CASNPDRGSYEQYF
DNA: TGCGCCAGCAACCCAGACAGGGGATCCTACGAGCAGTACTTC

D: .
length: 14
J: TRBJ1-3
V: TRBV19
size: few
CDR3: CANGRSPGRNTIYF
DNA: TGTGCCAACGGGCGATCCCCCGGGAGAAACACCATATATTTT

D: .
length: 14
J: TRBJ2-3
V: TRBV7-6
size: .
CDR3: CASSLGLDRDTQYF
DNA: TGTGCCAGCAGCTTAGGGCTAGATCGAGATACGCAGTATTTT

D: TRBD2
length: 16
J: TRBJ2-1
V: TRBV9
size: .
CDR3: CASSPTSGGHYNEQFF
DNA: TGTGCCAGCAGCCCTACTAGCGGGGGCCACTACAATGAGCAGTTCTTC

D: .
length: 16
J: TRBJ2-1
V: TRBV5-1
size: .
CDR3: CASSLSVPPTYNEQFF
DNA: TGCGCCAGCAGCTTGTCGGTACCACCTACCTACAATGAGCAGTTCTTC

D: TRBD2
length: 14
J: TRBJ2-3
V: TRBV15
size: .
CDR3: CATSRVSGANTQYF
DNA: TGTGCCACCAGCAGAGTCAGCGGGGCAAATACGCAGTATTTT

D: .
length: 14
J: TRBJ2-7
V: TRBV19
size: .
CDR3: CASSRGRAQSEQYF
DNA: TGTGCCAGTAGCAGAGGCAGGGCTCAATCCGAGCAGTACTTC

D: .
length: 14
J: TRBJ1-6
V: TRBV11-3
size: .
CDR3: CASSFSGANSPLHF
DNA: TGTGCCAGCAGCTTTTCAGGGGCTAATTCACCCCTCCACTTT